This T cell receptor (beta chain) was profiled in a study of blood T cell repertoires in COVID-19. Study-wide context: Nucleic acid was either cDNA or gDNA, and it came from T cells, B-cell-depleted T cells, or PBMCs.

Authors' methods: Cell counts per sample came from amplifying reference gene primers. TCRdb's table, derived via immunoSEQ multiplex PCR, lists solely in-frame clones and lacks some. Clone size and the V and J calls come from that table; the DNA yielded D and trimming. The repertoire has roughly 150,000 clones, roughly four fifths of them found once; the top ten carry less than 5%. The CDR3 spans 16 residues. Trimming removed 3 bases from V and 5 bases from J; junction bases left unmatched: 6. Germline loops: CDR1 MNHEY, CDR2 SVGAGI. This sequence was found in a woman aged 80 or older with acute or convalescent COVID-19. The chain is built from TRBV6-5 and TRBJ2-2; 10 bases are shared with TRBD2. What was sequenced was peripheral blood. CDR3 loop: CASSYLAGARTGELFF. The CDR3 bases are TGTGCCAGCAGTTATCTAGCGGGAGCTCGTACCGGGGAGCTGTTTTTT.